The TCR beta chain described here comes from a study of Ad26.COV2.S vaccination and SARS-CoV-2 variants. Study results and caveats: It is possible that the TCR breadth and depth analyses underestimated the total T cell responses.

Treatment: around 19 received Ad26.COV2.S at low or high dose, single or two shots; roughly 5 received placebo; per-sample allocation not given. Day 63 after the first vaccine or placebo injection was the time point for sampling. V gave up 0 bases and J gave up 6 bases, with 12 bases separating them. Per germline, CDR1 WSHSY and CDR2 SAAADI. This CDR3 contains 15 residues. TCRdb's copy holds only in-frame clones and misses some; the assay was immunoSEQ multiplex PCR. The sample gives 430,000 or so clones, roughly 87% of which show up once; approximately 2.5% is in the top ten. This clone was found once. Its cognate antigen is unknown.

The sequencing here drew on peripheral blood, taken in a trial of Ad26.COV2.S vaccine versus placebo. The sequence derives from a person between 18 and 59 years old who received the Ad26.COV2.S COVID-19 vaccine or a placebo. The genes are TRBV10-2 and TRBJ1-5; no firm D call. In DNA form, the CDR3 reads TGCGCCAGCAGTGAGTCACGTGCGGGTCGTCAGCCCCAGCATTTT. Its translation: CASSESRAGRQPQHF.